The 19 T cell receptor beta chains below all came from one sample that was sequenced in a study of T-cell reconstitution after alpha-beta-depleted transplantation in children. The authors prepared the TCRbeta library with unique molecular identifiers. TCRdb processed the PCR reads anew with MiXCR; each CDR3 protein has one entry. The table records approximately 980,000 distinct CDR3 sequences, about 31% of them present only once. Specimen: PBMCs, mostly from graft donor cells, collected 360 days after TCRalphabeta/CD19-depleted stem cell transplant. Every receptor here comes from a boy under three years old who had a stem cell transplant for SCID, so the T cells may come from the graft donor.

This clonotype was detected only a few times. DNA for the CDR3: TGTGCCAGCAGCTTGGCGGGGGGTTACTCCTACGAGCAGTACTTC. It is translated as CASSLAGGYSYEQYF. V usage is TRBV5-5 and J usage is TRBJ2-7, with 7 bases lining up with TRBD2. CDR1 and CDR2 from the germline V gene are SGHKS and YYEKEE (reference sequence). The CDR3 has 15 amino acids. J lost 0 bases, V lost 0 bases, and 3 bases had no gene match.

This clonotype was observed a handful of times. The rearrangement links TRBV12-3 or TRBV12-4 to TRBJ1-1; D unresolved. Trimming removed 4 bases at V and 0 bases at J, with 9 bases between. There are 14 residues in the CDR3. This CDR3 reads CASSSTDMNTEAFF. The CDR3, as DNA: TGTGCCAGCAGTTCTACAGATATGAACACTGAAGCTTTCTTT.

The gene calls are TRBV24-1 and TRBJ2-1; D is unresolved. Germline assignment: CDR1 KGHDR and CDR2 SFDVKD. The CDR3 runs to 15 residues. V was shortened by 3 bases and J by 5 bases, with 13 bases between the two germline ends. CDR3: CATSDRFRGHNEQFF. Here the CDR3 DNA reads TGTGCCACCAGTGATCGGTTTCGTGGGCACAATGAGCAGTTCTTC.

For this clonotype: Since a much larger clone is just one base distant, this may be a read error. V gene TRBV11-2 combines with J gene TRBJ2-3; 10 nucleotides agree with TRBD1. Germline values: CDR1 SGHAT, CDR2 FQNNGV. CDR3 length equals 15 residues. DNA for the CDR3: TGTGTCAGCACCTCCGGGGACAGGGGTACAGATACGCAGTATTTT. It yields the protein CVSTSGDRGTDTQYF.

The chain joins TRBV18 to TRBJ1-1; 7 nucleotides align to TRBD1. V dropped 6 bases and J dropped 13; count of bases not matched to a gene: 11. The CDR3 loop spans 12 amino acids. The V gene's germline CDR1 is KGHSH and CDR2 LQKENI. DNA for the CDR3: TGTGCCAGCTCGTTAGGAGGGGGCGCGGATTTCTTT. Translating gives CASSLGGGADFF. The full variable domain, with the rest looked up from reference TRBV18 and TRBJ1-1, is NAGVMQNPRHLVRRRGQEARLRCSPMKGHSHVYWYRQLPEEGLKFMVYLQKENIIDESGMPKERFSAEFPKEGPSILRIQQVVRGDSAAYFCASSLGGGADFFGQGTRLTVV.

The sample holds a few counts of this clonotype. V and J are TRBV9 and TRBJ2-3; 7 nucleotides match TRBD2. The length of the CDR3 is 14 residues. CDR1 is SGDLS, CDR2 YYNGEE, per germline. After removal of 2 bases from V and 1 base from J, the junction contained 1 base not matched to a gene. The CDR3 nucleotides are TGTGCCAGCAGCGTCCGGGGGGGCACAGATACGCAGTATTTT. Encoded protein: CASSVRGGTDTQYF.

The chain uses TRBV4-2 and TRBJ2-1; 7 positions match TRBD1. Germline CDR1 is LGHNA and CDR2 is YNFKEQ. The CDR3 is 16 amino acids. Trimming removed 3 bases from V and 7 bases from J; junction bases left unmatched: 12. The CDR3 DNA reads TGTGCCAGCAGCCAGCACAGGGGAGCAGGTGAAAATGAGCAGTTCTTC. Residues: CASSQHRGAGENEQFF.

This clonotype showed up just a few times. CDR3 nucleotides: TGTGCCAGCAGCTTAGCTGGGCCACAACCAGATACGCAGTATTTT. Translating gives CASSLAGPQPDTQYF. The V call is TRBV7-3, the J call TRBJ2-3, with unresolved D. Trimming shortened V by 2 bases and J by 4 bases, and 13 bases separated the two germline ends. The CDR3 loop spans 15 amino acids. Germline assignment: CDR1 SGHTA and CDR2 FQGTGA.

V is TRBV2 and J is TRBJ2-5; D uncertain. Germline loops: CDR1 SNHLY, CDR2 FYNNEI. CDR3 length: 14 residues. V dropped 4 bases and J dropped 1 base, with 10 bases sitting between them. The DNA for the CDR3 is TGTGCCAGCAGTGTGGGCAGAGTCCAAGAGACCCAGTACTTC. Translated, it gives CASSVGRVQETQYF.

This chain's CDR3 is CASSGMGGSYEQYF. CDR3 sequence (DNA): TGTGCCAGCAGTGGGATGGGGGGCTCCTACGAGCAGTACTTC. V gene TRBV6-1 combines with J gene TRBJ2-7; TRBD2 is a possible D gene (6 bases). Deletions cut 4 bases from V and 0 bases from J, with 10 bases between. The CDR3 is 14 residues long. The germline CDR1 and CDR2 sequences are MNHNS and SASEGT.

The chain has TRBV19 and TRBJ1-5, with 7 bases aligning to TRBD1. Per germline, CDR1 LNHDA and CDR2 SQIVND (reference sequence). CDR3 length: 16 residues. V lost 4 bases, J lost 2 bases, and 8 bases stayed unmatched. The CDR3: CASSTHRGAGNQPQHF. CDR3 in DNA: TGTGCCAGTAGTACGCACAGGGGAGCGGGCAATCAGCCCCAGCATTTT.

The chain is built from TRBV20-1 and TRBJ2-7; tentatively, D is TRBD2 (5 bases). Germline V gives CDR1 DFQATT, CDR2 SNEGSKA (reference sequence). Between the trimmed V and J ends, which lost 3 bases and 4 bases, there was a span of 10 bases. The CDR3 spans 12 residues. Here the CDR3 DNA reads TGCAGTGCTAGCGGGAAACCTTACGAGCAGTACTTC. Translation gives CSASGKPYEQYF.

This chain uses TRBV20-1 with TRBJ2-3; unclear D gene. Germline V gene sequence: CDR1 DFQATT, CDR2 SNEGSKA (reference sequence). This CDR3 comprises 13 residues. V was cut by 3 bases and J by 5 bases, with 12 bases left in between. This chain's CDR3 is CSASTPLGDTQYF. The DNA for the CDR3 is TGCAGTGCTAGTACACCCCTGGGAGATACGCAGTATTTT.

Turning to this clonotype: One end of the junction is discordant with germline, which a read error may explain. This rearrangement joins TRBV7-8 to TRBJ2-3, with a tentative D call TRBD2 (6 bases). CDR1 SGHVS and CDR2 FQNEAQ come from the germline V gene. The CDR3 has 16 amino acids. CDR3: CAGSLGASVSTDTQYF. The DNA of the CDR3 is TGTGCCGGCAGTCTTGGGGCTAGCGTTAGCACAGATACGCAGTATTTT.

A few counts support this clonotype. The CDR3 nucleotides read TGCGCCAGCAGCTTGGCCGGGTTAGCGGGGCGCACCGGGGAGCTGTTTTTT. Protein: CASSLAGLAGRTGELFF. The V call is TRBV5-1, the J call TRBJ2-2; 8 nucleotides line up with TRBD2. Germline-derived CDR1 and CDR2 are SGHRS and YFSETQ. The CDR3 sequence is 17 residues long. Germline trimming cut 0 bases from V and 4 bases from J; bases unmatched to any gene: 8.

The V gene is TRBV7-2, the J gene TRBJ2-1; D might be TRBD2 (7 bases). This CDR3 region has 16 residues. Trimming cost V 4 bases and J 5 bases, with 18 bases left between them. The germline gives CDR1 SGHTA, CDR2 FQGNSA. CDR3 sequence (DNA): TGTGCCAGCAGCTCCCCGCCGGGGGGCATTAACAATGAGCAGTTCTTC. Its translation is CASSSPPGGINNEQFF.

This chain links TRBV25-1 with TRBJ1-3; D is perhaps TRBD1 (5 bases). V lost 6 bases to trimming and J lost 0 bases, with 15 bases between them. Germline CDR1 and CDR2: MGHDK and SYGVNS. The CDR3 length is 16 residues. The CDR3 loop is CASSSGTLSSGNTIYF. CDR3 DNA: TGTGCCAGCAGCTCCGGGACCCTGAGCTCTGGAAACACCATATATTTT.

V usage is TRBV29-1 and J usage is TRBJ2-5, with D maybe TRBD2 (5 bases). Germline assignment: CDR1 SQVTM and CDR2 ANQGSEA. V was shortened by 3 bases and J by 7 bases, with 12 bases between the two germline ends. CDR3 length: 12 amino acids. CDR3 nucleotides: TGCAGCGTTGAGAGGTCCGCGGGGACCCAGTACTTC. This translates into CSVERSAGTQYF.

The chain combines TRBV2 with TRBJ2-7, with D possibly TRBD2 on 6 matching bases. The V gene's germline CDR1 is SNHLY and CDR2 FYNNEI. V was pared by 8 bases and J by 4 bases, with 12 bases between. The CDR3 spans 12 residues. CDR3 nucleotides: TGTGCCAGCCTATCGGGGGTATACGAGCAGTACTTC. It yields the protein CASLSGVYEQYF.